One sample yielded the 23 T cell receptor beta chains listed below, sequenced in a study of blood T cell repertoires in COVID-19. TCRdb's table, derived via immunoSEQ multiplex PCR, lists solely in-frame clones and lacks some. This sample has 200,000 to 250,000 clones, with approximately 90% found just once. Input material: peripheral blood. All receptors derive from a man younger than 45 who had recovered from COVID-19.

The chain recombines TRBV6-4 with TRBJ1-1; tentatively, D is TRBD1 (6 bases). Trimming took 0 bases from V and 1 from J, leaving 9 bases between them. The V gene's germline CDR1 is MRHNA and CDR2 SNTAGT. The CDR3 contains 15 residues. CDR3 sequence: CASSDSGAPNTEAFF. The CDR3 nucleotides read TGTGCCAGCAGTGACTCGGGGGCTCCGAACACTGAAGCTTTCTTT.

The chain combines TRBV7-9 with TRBJ1-2; D uncertain. The germline CDR1 and CDR2 sequences are SEHNR and FQNEAQ (reference sequence). This CDR3 region has 14 residues. V gave up 1 base and J gave up 10 bases, with 16 bases separating them. The CDR3 coding sequence is TGTGCCAGCAGCTTAGAGGAGGTCCCCTCAGACTACACCTTC. This translates into CASSLEEVPSDYTF.

This rearrangement joins TRBV7-9 to TRBJ1-2; a weak D match, TRBD1 (5 bases). This CDR3 region has 14 residues. V lost 5 bases to trimming and J lost 7 bases, with 17 bases between them. The germline gives CDR1 SEHNR, CDR2 FQNEAQ (reference sequence). The CDR3: CASSNLAREGGYTF. CDR3 in DNA: TGTGCCAGCAGCAACCTGGCCAGGGAAGGTGGCTACACCTTC.

The V and J genes are TRBV5-5 and TRBJ2-2, with a tentative D call TRBD1 (6 bases). CDR1 and CDR2 (germline): SGHKS, YYEKEE (reference sequence). V lost 4 bases and J lost 0, with 10 bases in between. The CDR3 runs 15 residues. The CDR3 coding sequence is TGTGCCAGCAGCGCTACAGGGACGAACACCGGGGAGCTGTTTTTT. Amino acid sequence: CASSATGTNTGELFF. The variable domain in full, with the rest retrieved from reference TRBV5-5 and TRBJ2-2, is DAGVTQSPTHLIKTRGQQVTLRCSPISGHKSVSWYQQVLGQGPQFIFQYYEKEERGRGNFPDRFSARQFPNYSSELNVNALLLGDSALYLCASSATGTNTGELFFGEGSRLTVL.

This sequence joins TRBV7-9 and TRBJ2-3; D is ambiguous. The CDR3 runs to 14 residues. Trimming removed 5 bases at V and 2 bases at J, with 11 bases between. Germline CDR1 and CDR2: SEHNR and FQNEAQ (reference sequence). The CDR3 bases are TGTGCCAGCAGCCGAGCCCTGCCCACAGATACGCAGTATTTT. Its protein is CASSRALPTDTQYF.

This sequence joins TRBV12-3 or TRBV12-4 and TRBJ1-4; no clear D. Trimming removed 1 base from V and 8 bases from J, with 8 bases in between. This CDR3 has 13 amino acids. The CDR3 reads CASSLVQREKLFF. In nucleotides, the CDR3 is TGTGCCAGCAGTTTAGTCCAGCGGGAAAAACTGTTTTTT.

The chain has TRBV6-5 and TRBJ1-2; tentatively, D is TRBD1 (5 bases). The germline gives CDR1 MNHEY, CDR2 SVGAGI. The V gene lost 0 bases and the J gene lost 3 bases, with 11 bases spanning the gap. The CDR3 extends over 15 amino acids. The DNA for the CDR3 is TGTGCCAGCAGTTACTCGGGGGGGAGGGACTATGGCTACACCTTC. Translation: CASSYSGGRDYGYTF.

The chain joins TRBV19 to TRBJ1-3, with 9 bases that match TRBD1. V was clipped by 7 bases and J by 8 bases; unmatched bases: 21. Germline CDR1 is LNHDA and CDR2 is SQIVND (reference sequence). This CDR3 contains 18 residues. The CDR3 DNA sequence: TGTGCCAGTACCGTAGGCCCCTCCGCCGGGACAGGGAGGGACACCATATATTTT. Translating gives CASTVGPSAGTGRDTIYF.

The chain recombines TRBV29-1 with TRBJ2-4; 7 nucleotides align to TRBD1. V lost 7 bases and J lost 0; bases outside the gene matches: 3. The length of the CDR3 is 13 residues. Germline CDR1 reads SQVTM; CDR2 reads ANQGSEA. The CDR3 loop reads CSARGLAKNIQYF. The CDR3 coding sequence is TGCAGCGCTAGGGGGCTAGCCAAAAACATTCAGTACTTC. Full variable domain (rest looked up from reference TRBV29-1 and TRBJ2-4): SAVISQKPSRDICQRGTSLTIQCQVDSQVTMMFWYRQQPGQSLTLIATANQGSEATYESGFVIDKFPISRPNLTFSTLTVSNMSPEDSSIYLCSARGLAKNIQYFGAGTRLSVL.

The gene calls are TRBV10-3 and TRBJ2-2; TRBD2 might be the D (5 bases). V was cut by 0 bases and J by 4 bases, with 12 bases left in between. CDR1 and CDR2 from the germline V gene are ENHRY and SYGVKD. This CDR3 has 16 amino acids. CDR3 residues: CAISESINAGTGELFF. The DNA of the CDR3 is TGTGCCATCAGTGAGTCGATTAATGCGGGCACCGGGGAGCTGTTTTTT.

The genes are TRBV7-9 and TRBJ2-1, with TRBD2 matching over 8 bases. Germline values: CDR1 SEHNR, CDR2 FQNEAQ (reference sequence). This CDR3 contains 15 residues. The J segment lost 7 bases and the V segment lost 0 bases, leaving 5 bases of the junction unmatched. The CDR3 DNA reads TGTGCCAGCAGCTTAGCTAGCGGCGGGGGGAATGAGCAGTTCTTC. Translation: CASSLASGGGNEQFF.

A single count supports this clone. The chain is built from TRBV29-1 and TRBJ2-5; 8 nucleotides line up with TRBD2. The length of the CDR3 is 14 residues. J gave up 0 bases and V 7 bases, and 7 bases lay outside the gene matches. Germline V lookup: CDR1 SQVTM, CDR2 ANQGSEA. Written as DNA, the CDR3 is TGCAGCGCTGAGGGCGGGGGGAACCAAGAGACCCAGTACTTC. Protein product: CSAEGGGNQETQYF.

The V gene is TRBV5-1, the J gene TRBJ1-2; D not certain. CDR1 and CDR2 (germline): SGHRS, YFSETQ. The V gene lost 0 bases and the J gene lost 8 bases, with 8 bases spanning the gap. This CDR3 is built from 12 residues. The CDR3 spells CASSLERSGYTF. In DNA form, the CDR3 reads TGCGCCAGCAGCTTGGAGAGGTCCGGCTACACCTTC.

The rearrangement links TRBV30 to TRBJ1-5, with TRBD1 identical over 9 bases. J gave up 1 base and V 1 base, and 8 bases lay outside the gene matches. The CDR3 totals 17 residues. CDR1 and CDR2 (germline): GTSNPN, SVGIG (reference sequence). The CDR3 reads CAWSGRRGQGSNQPQHF. The CDR3 DNA reads as TGTGCCTGGAGTGGGCGCCGAGGACAGGGGAGCAATCAGCCCCAGCATTTT. Together with reference TRBV30 and TRBJ1-5, the CDR3 gives the full variable domain: SQTIHQWPATLVQPVGSPLSLECTVEGTSNPNLYWYRQAAGRGLQLLFYSVGIGQISSEVPQNLSASRPQDRQFILSSKKLLLSDSGFYLCAWSGRRGQGSNQPQHFGDGTRLSIL.

The chain recombines TRBV5-1 with TRBJ2-3; 9 bases are shared with TRBD2. Germline V gene sequence: CDR1 SGHRS, CDR2 YFSETQ. V shed 4 bases and J 3 bases; nucleotides not matched to a gene: 9. The CDR3 is made up of 16 amino acids. Written as DNA, the CDR3 is TGCGCCAGCAGCCTCACCGGGACTAGCATAACAGATACGCAGTATTTT. Translation gives CASSLTGTSITDTQYF.

J is TRBJ1-4 and V is TRBV27; tentatively, D is TRBD1 (5 bases). Per the germline V gene, CDR1 is MNHEY and CDR2 is SMNVEV (reference sequence). The length of the CDR3 is 14 residues. V was trimmed by 4 bases and J by 4 bases, leaving 10 bases between them. The CDR3 bases are TGTGCCAGCAGTTCCGGGGGTGGTAATGAAAAACTGTTTTTT. Its translation: CASSSGGGNEKLFF.

V is TRBV13 and J is TRBJ1-4, with D maybe TRBD1 (5 bases). Trimming left V 5 bases short and J 7 bases short, with 14 bases between. The CDR3 extends over 14 amino acids. Germline CDR1 is PRHDT and CDR2 is FYEKMQ (reference sequence). The CDR3 here is CASSAHGGSEKLFF. CDR3 nucleotide sequence: TGTGCCAGCAGCGCCCACGGGGGGTCTGAAAAACTGTTTTTT.

The gene calls are TRBV6-6 and TRBJ2-3; TRBD2 matches at 7 bases. J was trimmed by 1 base and V by 4 bases; bases with no gene match: 8. Germline values: CDR1 MNHNY, CDR2 SVGAGI (reference sequence). The CDR3 covers 16 residues. In DNA form, the CDR3 reads TGTGCCAGCAGTTGGTCCCTGGCGGGGGGCACAGATACGCAGTATTTT. Translated, it gives CASSWSLAGGTDTQYF.

The rearrangement joins TRBV7-9 to TRBJ2-3, with 7 bases matching TRBD2. Germline CDR1 reads SEHNR; CDR2 reads FQNEAQ (reference sequence). The CDR3 contains 13 residues. Trimming cost V 8 bases and J 0 bases; bases outside gene matches: 2. DNA of the CDR3: TGTGCCAGCGATAGCGGGAGCACAGATACGCAGTATTTT. It codes for CASDSGSTDTQYF.

The rearrangement joins TRBV11-2 to TRBJ1-4; 9 bases map to TRBD1. The CDR3 has 15 amino acids. Per germline, CDR1 SGHAT and CDR2 FQNNGV. J was trimmed by 8 bases and V by 6 bases; bases with no gene match: 10. Here the CDR3 DNA reads TGTGCCAGCAGTTATTTGGACAGGGGAGGCGAAAAACTGTTTTTT. Protein sequence: CASSYLDRGGEKLFF.

The genes are TRBV9 and TRBJ2-1; 12 bases fit TRBD2. The CDR3 has 15 residues. CDR1 and CDR2 from the germline V gene are SGDLS and YYNGEE. The V and J ends lost 3 bases and 7 bases, in that order; junction bases with no gene match: 5. For the CDR3, the DNA is TGTGCCAGCAGCGCCCTTACTAGCGGGGGGAATGAGCAGTTCTTC. Its protein is CASSALTSGGNEQFF.

This chain uses TRBV11-2 with TRBJ1-3, with D unclear. CDR3 length equals 15 residues. The germline V and J ends were trimmed by 5 bases and 3 bases, with 14 bases remaining between them. Germline V lookup: CDR1 SGHAT, CDR2 FQNNGV. This chain's CDR3 is CASSTRPDDGNTIYF. The CDR3 nucleotides are TGTGCCAGCAGCACTAGGCCCGACGATGGAAACACCATATATTTT.

CDR3 protein: CASTPLGGGDYGYTF. The DNA of the CDR3 is TGTGCCAGTACCCCCCTCGGGGGTGGCGACTATGGCTACACCTTC. The rearrangement links TRBV19 to TRBJ1-2, with a weak D call TRBD1 (5 bases). This CDR3 has 15 amino acids. Trimming left V 7 bases short and J 3 bases short, with 18 bases between. Per germline, CDR1 LNHDA and CDR2 SQIVND (reference sequence).